These 5 T cell receptor beta chains originate from one sample sequenced in a study of blood T cell repertoires in COVID-19. The repertoire was sequenced with immunoSEQ multiplex PCR; TCRdb's copy has only in-frame clones and lacks some. The data hold about 360,000 clones, with 70% to 85% observed a single time. The sequencing input was peripheral blood. The receptor set was obtained from a human donor with acute or convalescent COVID-19. The donor label of this sample is uncertain.

This chain links TRBV28 with TRBJ2-5, with 7 bases that match TRBD2. This CDR3 has 14 amino acids. After removal of 5 bases from V and 5 bases from J, the junction contained 8 bases not matched to a gene. The germline V gene has CDR1 MDHEN and CDR2 SYDVKM. The CDR3 is CASSRAGRRETQYF. In DNA form, the CDR3 reads TGTGCCAGCAGTCGAGCGGGGAGACGGGAGACCCAGTACTTC.

The chain employs TRBV3-1 (or the pseudogene TRBV3-2) and TRBJ1-2; D not resolved. CDR3 length: 12 residues. Germline-derived CDR1 and CDR2 are LGHDT and YNNKEL (reference sequence). V was shortened by 1 base and J by 8 bases, with 8 bases between the two germline ends. The CDR3 DNA reads as TGTGCCAGCAGCCAAGGCGCGGAGGGCTACACCTTC. Protein: CASSQGAEGYTF.

Worth noting for this clone: The sample holds other DNA sequences that translate to the same CDR3. V gene TRBV3-1 (or the pseudogene TRBV3-2) combines with J gene TRBJ1-6; TRBD1 matches 8 bases. With 1 base clipped from V and 6 bases from J, the junction kept 2 bases outside the gene matches. Per the germline V gene, CDR1 is LGHDT and CDR2 is YNNKEL (reference sequence). The CDR3 sequence is 15 residues long. The CDR3 here is CASSQVGQGNSPLHF. CDR3 bases: TGTGCCAGCAGCCAAGTTGGACAGGGTAATTCACCCCTCCACTTT.

The CDR3, as DNA: TGTGCCAGCAGTTCCACCGCCTTGAGGTCTCCCGGAAACACCATATATTTT. This codes for CASSSTALRSPGNTIYF. This chain links TRBV27 with TRBJ1-3; D gene ambiguous. This CDR3 is 17 amino acids long. Germline CDR1 is MNHEY and CDR2 is SMNVEV (reference sequence). Between the trimmed V and J ends, which lost 4 bases and 4 bases, there was a span of 20 bases.

The chain couples TRBV21-1 to TRBJ1-2. TRBV21-1 has pseudogene status. The CDR3 consists of 14 residues. CDR3 coding DNA: TGTGCCAGCAGCCCTCGGGAAGCCAACTATGGCTACACCTTC. Protein product: CASSPREANYGYTF.